This record concerns one T cell receptor beta chain sequence. Authors' processing steps: Estimation of nucleated cell counts relied on the amplification of reference gene primers. Libraries were prepared by immunoSEQ multiplex PCR; TCRdb keeps only in-frame clonotypes and omits some of them. The D gene and trimming were derived from the DNA, and the V and J assignments and clone size from that table. The repertoire has approximately 54,000 clones, 85% to 90% of them found once; the top ten carry 4%. The data belong to a study of blood T cell repertoires in COVID-19. Study context: Sources were T cells, B-cell-depleted T cells, or PBMCs; the material itself was cDNA or gDNA.

The clonotype was recovered from a man aged 50 to 60 with acute or convalescent COVID-19. Sequenced: peripheral blood.

The CDR3 spells CASSDPGTYEQYF. The CDR3 DNA reads as TGTGCCAGCAGCGACCCAGGGACCTACGAGCAGTACTTC. This chain uses TRBV6-5 with TRBJ2-7; TRBD1 might be the D (5 bases). CDR1 is MNHEY and CDR2 is SVGAGI in the germline V gene. CDR3 length equals 13 residues. Deletions cut 6 bases from V and 2 bases from J, with 11 bases between.